This T cell receptor (beta chain) was documented in a study of cytomegalovirus exposure and HLA in healthy donors. PCR was performed using 60 Vbeta and 13 Jbeta primers. TCRdb keeps only in-frame clones here, not all; method: immunoSEQ multiplex PCR. The sample includes under 45,000 clones, 50% to 75% of them seen just once. Study-wide points: Most TCR sequences showed up rarely, but some public TCRs showed up in many donors. In a later analysis, V- and J-gene trimming of beta chains associated with a DCLRE1C missense variant, replicated independently. More clonal expansion characterized HLA-associated TCR beta chains than equally common others in a later analysis.

As for this clone: What it binds is not known.

Trimming shortened V by 7 bases and J by 5 bases, and 15 bases separated the two germline ends. The CDR3 totals 13 residues. The germline gives CDR1 SGHNT, CDR2 YYREEE (reference sequence). This clonotype originated in a human donor in good health. V and J are TRBV5-4 and TRBJ1-2, with D perhaps TRBD1 (5 bases). Material: PBMCs. CDR3 loop: CASRKGSGYGYTF. Written as DNA, the CDR3 is TGTGCCAGCCGGAAGGGGTCTGGGTATGGCTACACCTTC.